The source of this T cell receptor (beta chain) is a study of blood T cell repertoires in COVID-19. As for the study in general: The study drew acute and convalescent COVID-19 samples from the United States, Italy and Spain.

In the authors' methods: Researchers report that nucleated cell counts were estimated from reference gene primer amplification. Assay used: immunoSEQ multiplex PCR; TCRdb lists only in-frame clones, some missing. The V and J calls and clone size are taken from that table; D and trimming were inferred from the DNA. Of 23,000 or so clones in the sample, roughly 84% were seen once. V was cut by 5 bases and J by 1 base, with 14 bases left in between. The CDR3 runs to 15 residues. Germline V gene sequence: CDR1 SGHTA, CDR2 FQGNSA. The clonotype was recovered from a man over 45 with active COVID-19. The chain uses TRBV7-2 and TRBJ1-1, with unresolved D. Input material: peripheral blood. CDR3 coding DNA: TGTGCCAGCAGCACTAGGACCGAGAGGAACACTGAAGCTTTCTTT. Protein sequence: CASSTRTERNTEAFF.